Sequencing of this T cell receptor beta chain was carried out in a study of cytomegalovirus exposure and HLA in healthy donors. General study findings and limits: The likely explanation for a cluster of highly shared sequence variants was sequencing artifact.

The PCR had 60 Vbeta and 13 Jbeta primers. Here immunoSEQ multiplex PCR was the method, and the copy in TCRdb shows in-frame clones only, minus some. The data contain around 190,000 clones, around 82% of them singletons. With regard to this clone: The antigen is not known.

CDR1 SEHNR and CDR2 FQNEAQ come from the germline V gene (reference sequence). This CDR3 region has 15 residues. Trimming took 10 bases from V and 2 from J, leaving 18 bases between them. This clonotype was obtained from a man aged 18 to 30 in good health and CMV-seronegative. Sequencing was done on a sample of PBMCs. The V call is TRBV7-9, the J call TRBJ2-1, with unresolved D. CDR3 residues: CATRSGGITYNEQFF. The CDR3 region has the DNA TGTGCCACCCGGTCCGGCGGTATCACCTACAATGAGCAGTTCTTC.